The rows below give T cell receptor beta chains drawn from one sample of a study of T cell clones after liver transplantation. Profiled with immunoSEQ multiplex PCR; TCRdb holds only in-frame clones, not every one. The table records 90,000 to 120,000 clones, roughly four fifths of them present only once. The sequenced sample was CD4+ T cells from blood, obtained before liver transplant. These receptors were collected from a human donor who received a liver transplant. Each CDR3 is given without its conserved first and last residue. D genes are given only for firm matches.

D: NA
length: 10
V: TRBV28
J: TRBJ1-2
CDR3: ASRGSPGGYT

D: TRBD2
length: 16
V: TRBV7-8
J: TRBJ2-2
CDR3: ASSSPGSLAELQGELF

D: NA
length: 13
V: TRBV5-1
J: TRBJ2-1
CDR3: ASSPGNSAYNEQF

D: TRBD1
length: 12
V: TRBV2
J: TRBJ2-5
CDR3: ASSVGQGAETQY

D: TRBD2
length: 13
V: TRBV7-8
J: TRBJ2-2
CDR3: ASRWVAGVTGELF

D: TRBD1
length: 12
V: TRBV4-1
J: TRBJ2-3
CDR3: ASSQPTGADTQY

D: NA
length: 11
V: TRBV19
J: TRBJ1-5
CDR3: ASQRQENQPQH

D: TRBD1
length: 14
V: TRBV6-6
J: TRBJ1-2
CDR3: ASTHPPGQGVEGYT

D: NA
length: 13
V: TRBV6-1
J: TRBJ1-2
CDR3: ASVQGPGQDYGYT

D: NA
length: 11
V: TRBV2
J: TRBJ2-3
CDR3: ASKGRSSDTQY

D: TRBD2
length: 12
V: TRBV19
J: TRBJ2-5
CDR3: ASSIGEGRETQY

D: NA
length: 14
V: TRBV5-1
J: TRBJ1-1
CDR3: ASSLGTLRDVTEAF

D: TRBD2
length: 16
V: TRBV14
J: TRBJ2-5
CDR3: ASSQPGRLAGGHETQY

D: NA
length: 12
V: TRBV6-1
J: TRBJ2-1
CDR3: ASSLTPALNGQF

D: NA
length: 13
V: TRBV18
J: TRBJ1-1
CDR3: ASSPRRGRETEAF

D: NA
length: 12
V: TRBV6-1
J: TRBJ1-5
CDR3: ASRSGRDNQPQH

D: TRBD1
length: 9
V: TRBV7-9
J: TRBJ2-1
CDR3: ASSSRGEQF

D: NA
length: 11
V: TRBV7-9
J: TRBJ2-2
CDR3: ASSFVGSGELF

D: NA
length: 11
V: TRBV18
J: TRBJ2-5
CDR3: ASSPPVVETQY

D: TRBD1
length: 13
V: TRBV7-9
J: TRBJ2-7
CDR3: ASSGGTGRTYEQY

D: NA
length: 13
V: TRBV11-3
J: TRBJ1-1
CDR3: ASSPPGGDLAEAF

D: NA
length: 12
V: TRBV7-6
J: TRBJ2-2
CDR3: ASSLVQGTGELF

D: TRBD1
length: 14
V: TRBV30
J: TRBJ2-6
CDR3: AWSGQGIYGANVLT

D: TRBD1
length: 12
V: TRBV2
J: TRBJ1-5
CDR3: ASTSGTGSQPQH

D: NA
length: 11
V: TRBV27
J: TRBJ2-1
CDR3: ASSWRVNNEQF

D: NA
length: 14
V: TRBV7-2
J: TRBJ2-3
CDR3: ASSPRRPSSTDTQY

D: NA
length: 12
V: TRBV18
J: TRBJ2-7
CDR3: ASSPELGDYEQY

D: TRBD2
length: 12
V: TRBV7-2
J: TRBJ2-1
CDR3: ASSLSRDYVEQF

D: NA
length: 8
V: TRBV7-9
J: TRBJ2-1
CDR3: ASRDNEQF

D: TRBD2
length: 14
V: TRBV5-4
J: TRBJ2-5
CDR3: ASSLELAGVQETQY

D: NA
length: 10
V: TRBV29-1
J: TRBJ2-3
CDR3: SGRFSTDTQY

D: NA
length: 12
V: TRBV7-3
J: TRBJ1-6
CDR3: ASSSTPYNSPLH

D: NA
length: 11
V: TRBV19
J: TRBJ1-1
CDR3: ASCRVPNTEAF

D: NA
length: 15
V: TRBV29-1
J: TRBJ1-1
CDR3: SVETVSGLSFGTEAF

D: NA
length: 11
V: TRBV10-3
J: TRBJ2-7
CDR3: AIRRDVSYEQY

D: NA
length: 11
V: TRBV4-3
J: TRBJ2-1
CDR3: ASSQDADNEQF

D: NA
length: 12
V: TRBV29-1
J: TRBJ2-7
CDR3: SVPAGTDAYEQY

D: NA
length: 14
V: TRBV6-4
J: TRBJ2-1
CDR3: ASSGVLAAIYNEQF

D: NA
length: 11
V: TRBV6-1
J: TRBJ1-1
CDR3: ASSAGYDTEAF

D: TRBD1
length: 16
V: TRBV5-1
J: TRBJ1-4
CDR3: ASSWRAGTANRNEKLF

D: NA
length: 9
V: TRBV2
J: TRBJ1-2
CDR3: ASSGGRGYT

D: NA
length: 13
V: TRBV4-1
J: TRBJ2-1
CDR3: ASSQDSGGYNEQF

D: TRBD1
length: 13
V: TRBV28
J: TRBJ2-1
CDR3: ASSLGSDRVDEQF

D: NA
length: 10
V: TRBV6-1
J: TRBJ1-2
CDR3: ASSEAQGGYT

D: NA
length: 13
V: TRBV11-2
J: TRBJ2-2
CDR3: ASSLDRSNTGELF

D: NA
length: 9
V: TRBV28
J: TRBJ1-1
CDR3: ASRENTEAF

D: NA
length: 10
V: TRBV9
J: TRBJ1-6
CDR3: ASSVGTGPLH

D: NA
length: 13
V: TRBV5-1
J: TRBJ1-3
CDR3: ASSLVGGSGNTIY

D: NA
length: 13
V: TRBV6-5
J: TRBJ2-5
CDR3: ASSYGPGRPGTQY